This TCR beta chain was retrieved from a study of OX40 agonist ivuxolimab in advanced cancers. The CDR3 is 13 amino acids. Trimming took 4 bases from V and 0 from J, leaving 4 bases between them. CDR1 and CDR2 (germline): MNHEY, SMNVEV (reference sequence). The assay was immunoSEQ multiplex PCR, and TCRdb's table has in-frame clones only and misses some. The sample has fewer than 100,000 clones, 93% seen once. The J gene is TRBJ2-4, the V gene TRBV27; D not resolved. This sample comprised CD4+ or CD8+ T cells sorted from blood, obtained in a trial of the OX40 agonist ivuxolimab. This TCR was recovered from an adult with an advanced solid tumor such as melanoma, head and neck, liver or kidney cancer. Here the CDR3 DNA reads TGTGCCAGCAGTTATACAGCCAAAAACATTCAGTACTTC. It specifies CASSYTAKNIQYF.